The present TCR beta chain was sequenced within a study of CD8+ T cells in alopecia areata. Turning to the study itself: By percentage of affected scalp area, the severity of treated patients was scored. Study-level points and caveats: Links between baseline CD8+ expansion and response need larger treated cohorts.

The table lists this clone with a few counts. The antigen remains unidentified. The treatment: oral pan-JAK inhibitor, 5-10 mg twice daily. After isolation, RNA underwent reverse transcription to generate cDNA as the sequencing template. This table comes from immunoSEQ multiplex PCR, and its TCRdb copy is limited to in-frame clones, with some not included. The data contain 170,000 or so clones, roughly 50% of them singletons. This TCR came from a human donor with alopecia areata. The source material was CD8+ T cells sorted from blood, sampled at week 24, from a patient treated with tofacitinib.

CDR3 sequence: CAWSFYPGELFF. CDR3 DNA sequence: TGTGCCTGGAGTTTCTATCCGGGGGAGCTGTTTTTT. The chain couples TRBV30 to TRBJ2-2; D is uncertain. The CDR3 has 12 residues. V was trimmed by 2 bases and J by 8 bases, leaving 9 bases between them. Germline lookup yields CDR1 GTSNPN and CDR2 SVGIG (reference sequence).